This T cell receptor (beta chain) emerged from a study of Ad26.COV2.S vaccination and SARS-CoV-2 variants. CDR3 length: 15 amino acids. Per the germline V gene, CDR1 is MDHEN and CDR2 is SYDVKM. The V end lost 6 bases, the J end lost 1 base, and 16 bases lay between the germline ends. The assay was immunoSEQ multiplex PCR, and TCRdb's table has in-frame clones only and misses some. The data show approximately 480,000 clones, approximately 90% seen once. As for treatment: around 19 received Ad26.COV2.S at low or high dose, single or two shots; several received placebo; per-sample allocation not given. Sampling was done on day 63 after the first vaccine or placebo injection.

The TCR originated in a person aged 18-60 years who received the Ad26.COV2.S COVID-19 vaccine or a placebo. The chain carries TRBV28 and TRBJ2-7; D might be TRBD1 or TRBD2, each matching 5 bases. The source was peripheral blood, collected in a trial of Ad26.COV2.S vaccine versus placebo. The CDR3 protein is CASRGVFRGSYEQYF. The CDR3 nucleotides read TGTGCCAGCAGGGGGGTCTTCCGGGGATCCTACGAGCAGTACTTC.